The 21 T cell receptor beta chains in this list originate from one sample, sequenced in a study of T-cell memory formation after mild COVID-19 (dated by TCRdb to the early 2020s). The library was produced with 5' RACE. Data came from an Illumina NovaSeq 6000. Through fastp at Q25 and MiXCR, TCRdb rebuilt clones from the public reads, retaining in-frame beta chains. A single entry per CDR3 protein holds the most common genes and DNA from its merged rows. This sample holds 250,000 to 350,000 distinct CDR3 sequences; around 15% were observed only once. The leading ten clones occupy around 20% of the sample. The sequenced sample consisted of PBMCs or a T cell subset sorted from them (not recorded which). These receptors were obtained from a young man who had mild COVID-19 (a few samples of this study predate the infection). The sample titles of this study are shuffled in the database, so cell type and time point are left out; the donor was told from shared clones.

A few counts support this clonotype. The chain couples TRBV15 to TRBJ1-4; TRBD1 might be the D (6 bases). The CDR3 spans 15 residues. The V end lost 4 bases, the J end lost 2 bases, and 11 bases lay between the germline ends. Germline-derived CDR1 and CDR2 are LNHNV and YYDKDF (reference sequence). CDR3 in amino acids: CATSTAGATNEKLFF. The CDR3 nucleotides read TGTGCCACCAGCACAGCAGGGGCTACTAATGAAAAACTGTTTTTT.

The chain links TRBV4-1 to TRBJ2-2; 11 bases are a match to TRBD2. The germline V gene has CDR1 MGHRA and CDR2 YSYEKL. V gave up 5 bases and J gave up 4 bases; unmatched junction bases: 6. The CDR3 contains 16 residues. The CDR3 loop is CASSWLAGGPTGELFF. In nucleotides, the CDR3 is TGCGCCAGCAGCTGGTTAGCGGGGGGGCCCACCGGGGAGCTGTTTTTT.

This clonotype was seen a few times. CDR3 region: CASSSPVSDGYTF. The CDR3 DNA is TGTGCCAGCAGTTCACCTGTCTCGGATGGCTACACCTTC. V is TRBV28 and J is TRBJ1-2; unclear D gene. This CDR3 region has 13 residues. V lost 4 bases to trimming and J lost 6 bases, with 12 bases between them. CDR1 and CDR2 (germline): MDHEN, SYDVKM.

This chain connects TRBV20-1 to TRBJ2-2; D is unresolved. This CDR3 comprises 11 residues. Germline V gives CDR1 DFQATT, CDR2 SNEGSKA (reference sequence). V dropped 1 base and J dropped 6 bases, with 3 bases sitting between them. The CDR3 DNA reads as TGCAGTGCTAGAGCCGCCGGGGAGCTGTTTTTT. Translated: CSARAAGELFF.

This clonotype occurred a few times. The chain uses TRBV19 and TRBJ2-3; 8 bases match TRBD1. V dropped 7 bases and J dropped 2; count of bases not matched to a gene: 2. The CDR3 is 13 amino acids. Germline V lookup: CDR1 LNHDA, CDR2 SQIVND (reference sequence). The CDR3: CASKQGATDTQYF. The DNA for the CDR3 is TGTGCCAGTAAGCAGGGGGCCACAGATACGCAGTATTTT. Based on the CDR3 plus reference TRBV19 and TRBJ2-3, the full variable domain is DGGITQSPKYLFRKEGQNVTLSCEQNLNHDAMYWYRQDPGQGLRLIYYSQIVNDFQKGDIAEGYSVSREKKESFPLTVTSAQKNPTAFYLCASKQGATDTQYFGPGTRLTVL.

This clonotype was seen more than once but under ten times. The CDR3 here is CASTPTAGGAWAQYF. The CDR3 nucleotides read TGTGCCAGCACCCCTACAGCGGGGGGGGCGTGGGCCCAGTACTTC. The rearrangement joins TRBV7-2 to TRBJ2-5; 10 nucleotides agree with TRBD2. The CDR3 contains 15 residues. In germline, CDR1 is SGHTA, CDR2 FQGNSA. J gave up 9 bases and V 7 bases, and 14 bases lay outside the gene matches.

V and J are TRBV6-2 or TRBV6-3 and TRBJ2-2; 7 bases are shared with TRBD1. The ends lost 7 bases at V and 0 bases at J; junction bases unmatched: 5. The germline V gene encodes CDR1 MNHEY and CDR2 SVGEGT. The CDR3 is 15 residues long. This CDR3 is CASNPDRPNTGELFF. CDR3 bases: TGTGCCAGCAACCCGGACAGGCCGAACACCGGGGAGCTGTTTTTT.

The sample holds many counts of this clonotype. The chain employs TRBV7-6 and TRBJ2-3; D is unresolved. Looked up from germline, CDR1 is SGHVS and CDR2 is FNYEAQ. This CDR3 contains 14 residues. Trimming cost V 1 base and J 4 bases, with 9 bases left between them. CDR3 DNA sequence: TGTGCCAGCAGCTTAGACGCGACGGCAGATACGCAGTATTTT. Translation: CASSLDATADTQYF.

The table lists this clonotype with a few counts. The genes are TRBV6-2 or TRBV6-3 and TRBJ1-6, with 8 bases that match TRBD1. The CDR3 covers 14 residues. With 6 bases clipped from V and 10 bases from J, the junction kept 8 bases outside the gene matches. Germline V CDR1 and CDR2: MNHEY, SVGEGT. Here the CDR3 DNA reads TGTGCCAGCAGCTCCGACAGGGGAGGATCACCCCTCCACTTT. As protein: CASSSDRGGSPLHF.

This clonotype was seen a handful of times. This chain joins TRBV6-5 and TRBJ1-1; D gene unclear. Germline V gene sequence: CDR1 MNHEY, CDR2 SVGAGI. V was cut by 2 bases and J by 1 base, with 11 bases left in between. The CDR3 runs to 15 residues. This chain's CDR3 is CASSYVGSSNTEAFF. The DNA of the CDR3 is TGTGCCAGCAGTTACGTGGGCAGCTCGAACACTGAAGCTTTCTTT.

As regards this clonotype: It may be a read error: a sequence one base away is much more abundant. The chain has TRBV7-3 and TRBJ2-6; D uncertain. The germline V gene encodes CDR1 SGHTA and CDR2 FQGTGA. V lost 2 bases, J lost 4 bases, and 3 bases lay in between. There are 13 residues in the CDR3. The CDR3 protein is CASSLDGANVLTF. The CDR3 nucleotides read TGTGCCAGCAGCTTAGACGGGGCCAACGTCCTGACTTTC. Filled out from reference TRBV7-3 and TRBJ2-6, the complete variable domain reads GAGVSQTPSNKVTEKGKYVELRCDPISGHTALYWYRQSLGQGPEFLIYFQGTGAADDSGLPNDRFFAVRPEGSVSTLKIQRTERGDSAVYLCASSLDGANVLTFGAGSRLTVL.

As concerns this clonotype: The germline gene is not matched at one end of the junction; a read error may be the cause. V and J are TRBV5-1 and TRBJ1-1, with a possible D match to TRBD1 (5 bases). Germline V gives CDR1 SGHRS, CDR2 YFSETQ. There are 14 residues in the CDR3. CDR3 in DNA: TGCGCCAGAAGCTTCATGGGGCATGGCACTGAAGCTTTCTTT. This translates into CARSFMGHGTEAFF.

This clonotype appeared a few times. The gene calls are TRBV4-2 and TRBJ2-3; D may correspond to TRBD1 or TRBD2 (5 bases each). The CDR3 length is 15 residues. The germline V and J ends were trimmed by 6 bases and 0 bases, with 13 bases remaining between them. The germline CDR1 and CDR2 sequences are LGHNA and YNFKEQ. The CDR3 loop is CASSHYRDSTDTQYF. CDR3 nucleotides: TGTGCCAGCAGTCATTACCGGGACAGCACAGATACGCAGTATTTT.

A few counts support this clonotype. The V call is TRBV11-3, the J call TRBJ1-3; D is undetermined. The CDR3 spans 15 residues. Trimming left V 1 base short and J 2 bases short, with 9 bases between. CDR1 and CDR2 from the germline V gene are SGHNT and YENEEA. In DNA form, the CDR3 reads TGTGCCAGCAGCTTAGGTCCAGAGGCTGGAAACACCATATATTTT. It is translated as CASSLGPEAGNTIYF.

The gene calls are TRBV6-5 and TRBJ2-7, with TRBD2 as a possible D gene (6 bases). Germline lookup yields CDR1 MNHEY and CDR2 SVGAGI. Trimming took off 5 bases at V and 0 bases at J, with 14 bases between the two ends. The CDR3 extends over 15 amino acids. CDR3 coding DNA: TGTGCCAGCAGTCGCGGGACTCAGAGCTCCTACGAGCAGTACGTC. Translating it yields CASSRGTQSSYEQYV.

This clonotype was seen only a few times. J is TRBJ2-5 and V is TRBV3-1, with 7 bases identical to TRBD2. The CDR3 sequence is 15 residues long. V shed 4 bases, J shed 2 bases, and the junction held 7 bases outside the gene matches. Germline CDR1 LGHDT, CDR2 YNNKEL (reference sequence). CDR3: CASSRNLAVQETQYF. The CDR3 DNA follows: TGTGCCAGCAGCCGAAACCTAGCGGTGCAAGAGACCCAGTACTTC.

The table lists this clonotype with many counts. The chain carries TRBV5-1 and TRBJ2-2, with D possibly called TRBD1 or TRBD2 (6 bases each). The CDR3 contains 15 residues. Trimming removed 4 bases from V and 7 bases from J, with 17 bases in between. The V gene's germline CDR1 is SGHRS and CDR2 YFSETQ. The CDR3 coding sequence is TGCGCCAGCAGCCCACCCTGGGGGGCTGGCGGGGAGCTGTTTTTT. This codes for CASSPPWGAGGELFF. Together with reference TRBV5-1 and TRBJ2-2, the CDR3 gives the full variable domain: KAGVTQTPRYLIKTRGQQVTLSCSPISGHRSVSWYQQTPGQGLQFLFEYFSETQRNKGNFPGRFSGRQFSNSRSEMNVSTLELGDSALYLCASSPPWGAGGELFFGEGSRLTVL.

This clonotype has a handful of counts. The V call is TRBV27, the J call TRBJ1-5, with D possibly being TRBD1 (6 bases). The V end lost 5 bases, the J end lost 4 bases, and 15 bases lay between the germline ends. CDR1 and CDR2 from the germline V gene are MNHEY and SMNVEV (reference sequence). CDR3 size: 15 residues. CDR3: CASSLQKQGNQPQHF. DNA for the CDR3: TGTGCCAGCAGTCTTCAGAAACAGGGTAATCAGCCCCAGCATTTT.

This sequence joins TRBV7-9 and TRBJ2-3; D is uncertain. Germline CDR1 and CDR2: SEHNR and FQNEAQ (reference sequence). Trimming left V 5 bases short and J 6 bases short, with 15 bases between. There are 14 residues in the CDR3. CDR3 amino acids: CASSPTQGFDTQYF. CDR3 nucleotide sequence: TGTGCCAGCAGCCCCACGCAAGGCTTCGATACGCAGTATTTT.

J is TRBJ2-1 and V is TRBV9, with 12 bases fitting TRBD2. The CDR3 has 15 residues. With V trimmed by 2 bases and J by 9 bases, 6 bases remained unmatched. Germline V CDR1 and CDR2: SGDLS, YYNGEE. The CDR3: CASSVALAGGGEQFF. For the CDR3, the DNA is TGTGCCAGCAGCGTTGCACTAGCGGGGGGAGGTGAGCAGTTCTTC.

The chain carries TRBV6-2 or TRBV6-3 and TRBJ2-1; 12 nucleotides match TRBD2. J gave up 5 bases and V 6 bases, and 2 bases lay outside the gene matches. This CDR3 is 14 amino acids long. The germline V gene encodes CDR1 MNHEY and CDR2 SVGEGT. CDR3 nucleotide sequence: TGTGCCAGCAGAGGACTAGCGGGGCACAATGAGCAGTTCTTC. This gives the protein CASRGLAGHNEQFF.